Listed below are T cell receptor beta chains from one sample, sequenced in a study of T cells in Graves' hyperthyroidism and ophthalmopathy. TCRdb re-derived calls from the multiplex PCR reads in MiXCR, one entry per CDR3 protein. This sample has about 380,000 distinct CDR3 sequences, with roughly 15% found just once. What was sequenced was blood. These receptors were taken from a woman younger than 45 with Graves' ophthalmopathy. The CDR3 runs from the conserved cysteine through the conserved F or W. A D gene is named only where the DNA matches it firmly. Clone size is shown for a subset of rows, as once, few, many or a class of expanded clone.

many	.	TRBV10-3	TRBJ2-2	CAISEDRANTGELFF	TGTGCCATCAGTGAGGACAGAGCGAACACCGGGGAGCTGTTTTTT
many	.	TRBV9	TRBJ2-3	CASSHPGRSSSTDTQYF	TGTGCCAGCAGCCACCCAGGGCGTTCCTCTAGCACAGATACGCAGTATTTT
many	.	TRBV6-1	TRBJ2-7	CASSENSYYEQYF	TGTGCCAGCAGTGAGAACAGCTACTACGAGCAGTACTTC
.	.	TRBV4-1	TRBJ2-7	CASSFGTQSYEQYF	TGCGCCAGCAGCTTCGGGACTCAATCCTACGAGCAGTACTTC
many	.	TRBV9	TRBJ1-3	CASSVEEGNTIYF	TGTGCCAGCAGCGTAGAGGAGGGAAACACCATATATTTT
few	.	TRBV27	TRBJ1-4	CASSHSPATGSLSEKLFF	TGTGCCAGCAGCCATTCACCAGCGACGGGATCCCTAAGTGAAAAACTGTTTTTT
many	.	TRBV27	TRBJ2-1	CASSLGPYAYNEQFF	TGTGCCAGCAGTTTGGGTCCTTATGCCTACAATGAGCAGTTCTTC
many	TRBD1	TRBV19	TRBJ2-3	CASRPGQGGTDTQYF	TGTGCCAGTAGGCCGGGACAGGGAGGCACAGATACGCAGTATTTT
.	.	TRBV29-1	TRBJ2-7	CSVEVRDRGEQYF	TGCAGCGTTGAAGTTCGGGACCGAGGCGAGCAGTACTTC
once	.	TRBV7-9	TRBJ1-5	CASSLAGGSNQPRHF	TGTGCCAGCAGCCTAGCGGGTGGAAGCAATCAGCCCCGGCATTTT
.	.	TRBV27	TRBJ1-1	CASSLSALGDTEAFF	TGTGCCAGCAGTCTCTCTGCGCTGGGCGACACTGAAGCTTTCTTT
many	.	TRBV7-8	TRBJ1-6	CASSLGDRTYNSPLHF	TGTGCCAGCAGCTTAGGAGACAGAACGTATAATTCACCCCTCCACTTT
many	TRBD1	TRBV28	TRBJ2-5	CASIGDREQETQYF	TGTGCCAGCATTGGGGACAGGGAACAAGAGACCCAGTACTTC
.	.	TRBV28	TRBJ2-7	CASSYRASDEQYF	TGTGCCAGCAGTTACAGGGCTTCGGACGAGCAGTACTTC
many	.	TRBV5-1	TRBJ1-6	CASSPDSFNSPLHF	TGCGCCAGCAGCCCGGACAGTTTCAATTCACCCCTCCACTTT
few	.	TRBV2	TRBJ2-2	CASNSGVTGELFF	TGTGCCAGCAACTCGGGGGTCACCGGGGAGCTGTTTTTT
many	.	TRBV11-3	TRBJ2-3	CASSVRTTSTDTQYF	TGTGCCAGCAGCGTCCGTACTACTAGCACAGATACGCAGTATTTT
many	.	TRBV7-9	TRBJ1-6	CASSPTGRDSPLHF	TGTGCCAGCAGCCCGACGGGCAGGGACTCACCCCTCCACTTT
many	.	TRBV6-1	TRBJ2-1	CASSKQGFHEQFF	TGTGCCAGCAGTAAACAGGGTTTCCATGAGCAGTTCTTC
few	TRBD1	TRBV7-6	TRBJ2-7	CASSPSGQGAYEQYF	TGTGCCAGCAGCCCCTCGGGACAGGGGGCTTACGAGCAGTACTTC
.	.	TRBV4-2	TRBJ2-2	CASSQEGGIGGELFF	TGTGCCAGCAGCCAAGAAGGCGGAATTGGCGGGGAGCTGTTTTTT
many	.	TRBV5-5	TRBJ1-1	CASSLVVRGGRTEAFF	TGTGCCAGCAGCTTGGTGGTGCGGGGGGGAAGAACTGAAGCTTTCTTT
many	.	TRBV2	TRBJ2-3	CASSDLGHTQYF	TGTGCCAGCAGTGATCTGGGCCATACGCAGTATTTT
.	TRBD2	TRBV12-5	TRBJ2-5	CASGLRASGGPGHQYF	TGTGCTAGTGGTTTGCGGGCTAGCGGGGGGCCGGGTCATCAGTACTTC
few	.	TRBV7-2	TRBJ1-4	CASSLDRLATNEKLFF	TGTGCCAGCAGCTTAGACAGGCTTGCAACTAATGAAAAACTGTTTTTT
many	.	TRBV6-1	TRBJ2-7	CASRGKINGASYEQYF	TGTGCCAGCAGGGGGAAAATAAATGGGGCGTCCTACGAGCAGTACTTC
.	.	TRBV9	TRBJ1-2	CASSTRKENYGYTF	TGTGCCAGCAGCACCAGGAAGGAAAACTATGGCTACACCTTC
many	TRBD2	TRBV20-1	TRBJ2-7	CSTQGLAGASYEQYF	TGCAGTACTCAAGGACTAGCGGGGGCCTCCTACGAGCAGTACTTC
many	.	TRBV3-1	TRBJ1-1	CASSQDQNTEAFF	TGTGCCAGCAGCCAAGACCAGAACACTGAAGCTTTCTTT
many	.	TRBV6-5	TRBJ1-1	CASSYLTRTEAFF	TGTGCCAGCAGTTACCTTACTCGGACTGAAGCTTTCTTT
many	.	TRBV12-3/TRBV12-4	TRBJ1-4	CASRRTPGDEKLFF	TGTGCCAGCAGGCGGACGCCGGGAGACGAAAAACTGTTTTTT
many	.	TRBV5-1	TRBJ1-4	CASSLFHIGTNEKLFF	TGCGCCAGCAGCTTGTTTCATATCGGAACTAATGAAAAACTGTTTTTT
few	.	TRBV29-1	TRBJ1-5	CSSTFSGVNQPQHF	TGCAGCTCTACTTTCTCGGGGGTCAATCAGCCCCAGCATTTT
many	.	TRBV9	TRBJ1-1	CASSVGWEEPTNTEAFF	TGTGCCAGCAGCGTAGGCTGGGAAGAACCTACAAACACTGAAGCTTTCTTT
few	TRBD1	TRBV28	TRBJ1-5	CATGTGVSNQPQHF	TGTGCCACCGGGACAGGGGTCAGCAATCAGCCCCAGCATTTT